This T cell receptor beta chain was retrieved from a study of blood T cell repertoires in COVID-19. Across the whole study: COVID-19 samples collected from the United States, Italy and Spain covered acute and convalescent phases.

Looked up from germline, CDR1 is GTSNPN and CDR2 is SVGIG (reference sequence). V dropped 4 bases and J dropped 2 bases, with 15 bases sitting between them. The CDR3 consists of 14 residues. Assay used: immunoSEQ multiplex PCR; TCRdb lists only in-frame clones, some missing. The table lists some 200,000 clones, around 84% of them singletons. The sequencing input was peripheral blood. The genes are TRBV30 and TRBJ2-7; a possible D gene is TRBD2 (5 bases). The origin of this receptor is a woman between 35 and 50 years old who had recovered from COVID-19. CDR3 amino acids: CAWTEGGGTYEQYF. CDR3 in DNA: TGTGCCTGGACCGAAGGAGGCGGAACCTACGAGCAGTACTTC.